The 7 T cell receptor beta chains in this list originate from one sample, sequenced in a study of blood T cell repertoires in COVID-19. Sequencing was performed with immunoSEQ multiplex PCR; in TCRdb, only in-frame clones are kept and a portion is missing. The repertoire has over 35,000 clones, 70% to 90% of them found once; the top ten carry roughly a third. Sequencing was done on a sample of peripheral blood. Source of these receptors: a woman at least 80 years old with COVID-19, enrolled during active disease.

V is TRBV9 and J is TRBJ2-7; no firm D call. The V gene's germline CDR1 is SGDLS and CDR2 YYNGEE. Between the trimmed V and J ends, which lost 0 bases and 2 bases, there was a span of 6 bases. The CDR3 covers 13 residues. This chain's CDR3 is CASSVGQTYEQYF. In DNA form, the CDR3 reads TGTGCCAGCAGCGTAGGGCAGACCTACGAGCAGTACTTC.

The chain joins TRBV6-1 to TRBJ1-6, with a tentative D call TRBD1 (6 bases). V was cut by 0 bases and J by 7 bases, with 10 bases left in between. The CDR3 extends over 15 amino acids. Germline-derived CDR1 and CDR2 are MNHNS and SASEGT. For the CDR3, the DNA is TGTGCCAGCAGTGAAGCGCGGGGGCTCAATTCACCCCTCCACTTT. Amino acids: CASSEARGLNSPLHF.

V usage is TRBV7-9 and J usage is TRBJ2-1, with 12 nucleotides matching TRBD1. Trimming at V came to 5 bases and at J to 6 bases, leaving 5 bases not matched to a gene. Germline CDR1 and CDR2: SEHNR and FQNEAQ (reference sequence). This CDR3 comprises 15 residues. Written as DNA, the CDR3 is TGTGCCAGCAGCCCAGGGACAGGGGGCTTCAATGAGCAGTTCTTC. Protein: CASSPGTGGFNEQFF.

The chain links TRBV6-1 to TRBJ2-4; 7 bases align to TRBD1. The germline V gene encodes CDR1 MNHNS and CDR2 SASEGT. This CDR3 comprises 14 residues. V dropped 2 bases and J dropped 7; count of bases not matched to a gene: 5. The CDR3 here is CASSERTGANIQYF. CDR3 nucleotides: TGTGCCAGCAGTGAAAGGACAGGTGCTAACATTCAGTACTTC.

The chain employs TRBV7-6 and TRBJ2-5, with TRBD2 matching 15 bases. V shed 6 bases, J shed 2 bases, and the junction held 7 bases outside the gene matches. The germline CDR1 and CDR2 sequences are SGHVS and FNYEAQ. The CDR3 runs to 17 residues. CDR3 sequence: CASSPGLAGGWQETQYF. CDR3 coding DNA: TGTGCCAGCAGTCCCGGACTAGCGGGAGGGTGGCAAGAGACCCAGTACTTC.

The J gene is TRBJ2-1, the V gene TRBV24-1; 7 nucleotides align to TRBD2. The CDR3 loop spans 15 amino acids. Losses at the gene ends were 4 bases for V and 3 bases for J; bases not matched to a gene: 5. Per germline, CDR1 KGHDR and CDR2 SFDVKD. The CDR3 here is CATSEGRARYNEQFF. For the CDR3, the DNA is TGTGCCACCAGTGAAGGGAGGGCCCGCTACAATGAGCAGTTCTTC.

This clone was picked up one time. CDR3 bases: TGTGCCAGTAGTATAGGCGGGCCCTACTCCTACGAGCAGTACTTC. Protein product: CASSIGGPYSYEQYF. This chain links TRBV19 with TRBJ2-7; tentative D call: TRBD2 (5 bases). The V end lost 1 base, the J end lost 0 bases, and 10 bases lay between the germline ends. This CDR3 is built from 15 residues. Germline V gene sequence: CDR1 LNHDA, CDR2 SQIVND (reference sequence).